These 17 T cell receptor beta chains were sequenced from one sample in a study of control samples from healthy donors and cancer patients. Here immunoSEQ multiplex PCR was the method, and the copy in TCRdb shows in-frame clones only, minus some. The table lists roughly 27,000 clones, roughly 93% of them singletons. The material sequenced was PBMCs. These receptors were obtained from a man aged 45-60 years with lung cancer.

The V and J genes are TRBV12-3 or TRBV12-4 and TRBJ1-2; the D gene is possibly TRBD1 (5 bases). Trimming left V 4 bases short and J 4 bases short, with 7 bases between. The CDR3 consists of 12 residues. The CDR3 protein is CASSYQGYGYTF. The CDR3 nucleotides are TGTGCCAGCAGTTACCAGGGCTATGGCTACACCTTC.

The chain has TRBV24-1 and TRBJ2-3; TRBD2 matches at 10 bases. Unmatched junction bases numbered 11, after V lost 4 bases and J lost 8 bases. The CDR3 consists of 16 residues. Germline CDR1 KGHDR, CDR2 SFDVKD. The CDR3 nucleotides read TGTGCCACCAGTGACCCAGCGGGGGGGCAGTTTGGTACGCAGTATTTT. It encodes CATSDPAGGQFGTQYF.

The chain joins TRBV30 to TRBJ2-6; D call uncertain. The CDR3 is 17 amino acids. Germline assignment: CDR1 GTSNPN and CDR2 SVGIG (reference sequence). Trimming cost V 0 bases and J 0 bases, with 12 bases left between them. The CDR3 nucleotides are TGTGCCTGGAGTGTACGAGCTCTTGGCTCTGGGGCCAACGTCCTGACTTTC. Translation gives CAWSVRALGSGANVLTF.

The chain combines TRBV19 with TRBJ2-7; perhaps TRBD2 as D (6 bases). Germline V gives CDR1 LNHDA, CDR2 SQIVND (reference sequence). The CDR3 has 15 amino acids. V lost 9 bases, J lost 3 bases, and 21 bases lay in between. CDR3 nucleotide sequence: TGTGCCAGCCAGCCCTACGCCGAGGGACTCTACGAGCAGTACTTC. Protein sequence: CASQPYAEGLYEQYF.

There are a few counts of this clone. V and J are TRBV7-8 and TRBJ2-2; no clear D. Per the germline V gene, CDR1 is SGHVS and CDR2 is FQNEAQ. This CDR3 has 17 amino acids. V was pared by 1 base and J by 1 base, with 13 bases between. For the CDR3, the DNA is TGTGCCAGCAGCTTAGGAGTGACTTCTCAGAACACCGGGGAGCTGTTTTTT. Translated: CASSLGVTSQNTGELFF.

The chain joins TRBV19 to TRBJ1-1; TRBD1 agrees at 7 bases. V shed 6 bases and J 5 bases; nucleotides not matched to a gene: 6. Germline V gene sequence: CDR1 LNHDA, CDR2 SQIVND (reference sequence). The CDR3 covers 13 residues. The CDR3 protein is CASRWEGATEAFF. DNA of the CDR3: TGTGCCAGTAGGTGGGAGGGGGCAACTGAAGCTTTCTTT.

The CDR3 region has the DNA TGCAGCGGTCAAGAGTCTACTAATGAAAAACTGTTTTTT. Its translation: CSGQESTNEKLFF. The J gene is TRBJ1-4, the V gene TRBV29-1; D gene unclear. Trimming removed 7 bases at V and 2 bases at J, with 11 bases between. This CDR3 is built from 13 residues. CDR1 and CDR2 (germline): SQVTM, ANQGSEA.

This sequence joins TRBV4-3 and TRBJ2-2, with TRBD2 as a possible D gene (6 bases). Germline CDR1 LGHNA, CDR2 YSLEER. V shed 0 bases and J shed 7 bases, with 6 bases lying between them. The CDR3 is 13 residues long. The CDR3 DNA reads TGCGCCAGCAGCCAAGAGGAGGGCGGGGAGCTGTTTTTT. As protein: CASSQEEGGELFF.

V and J are TRBV30 and TRBJ1-1; 8 nucleotides line up with TRBD1. Germline CDR1 is GTSNPN and CDR2 is SVGIG (reference sequence). V was clipped by 7 bases and J by 0 bases; unmatched bases: 1. The CDR3 extends over 12 amino acids. The CDR3 protein is CASDRVNTEAFF. DNA for the CDR3: TGTGCCTCGGACAGGGTGAACACTGAAGCTTTCTTT. Full variable domain (remainder filled in from reference TRBV30 and TRBJ1-1): SQTIHQWPATLVQPVGSPLSLECTVEGTSNPNLYWYRQAAGRGLQLLFYSVGIGQISSEVPQNLSASRPQDRQFILSSKKLLLSDSGFYLCASDRVNTEAFFGQGTRLTVV.

The chain joins TRBV18 to TRBJ2-2; D assignment may be TRBD1 or TRBD2 (5 bases each). The CDR3 covers 16 residues. V dropped 4 bases and J dropped 0 bases, with 12 bases sitting between them. CDR1 is KGHSH, CDR2 LQKENI, per germline. CDR3 DNA sequence: TGTGCCAGCTCACTCCCCGGGGCAGCGAACACCGGGGAGCTGTTTTTT. Translation: CASSLPGAANTGELFF. Drawing the rest from reference TRBV18 and TRBJ2-2, the complete variable domain is NAGVMQNPRHLVRRRGQEARLRCSPMKGHSHVYWYRQLPEEGLKFMVYLQKENIIDESGMPKERFSAEFPKEGPSILRIQQVVRGDSAAYFCASSLPGAANTGELFFGEGSRLTVL.

The chain employs TRBV5-1 and TRBJ2-3, with 14 positions matching TRBD2. This CDR3 spans 16 amino acids. The V gene's germline CDR1 is SGHRS and CDR2 YFSETQ. The V and J ends lost 4 bases and 2 bases, in that order; junction bases with no gene match: 3. The CDR3 sequence is CASSAGLAGVTDTQYF. CDR3 nucleotide sequence: TGCGCCAGCAGCGCGGGACTAGCGGGGGTCACAGATACGCAGTATTTT.

The chain carries TRBV10-3 and TRBJ2-2; D is possibly TRBD1 (6 bases). The CDR3 length is 19 residues. The V end lost 3 bases, the J end lost 0 bases, and 20 bases lay between the germline ends. Looked up from germline, CDR1 is ENHRY and CDR2 is SYGVKD. CDR3 loop: CAISEGAGRGYANTGELFF. As DNA, the CDR3 is TGTGCCATCAGTGAAGGGGCAGGCAGGGGCTACGCGAACACCGGGGAGCTGTTTTTT.

The V gene is TRBV7-9, the J gene TRBJ1-1; D gene uncertain. The CDR3 is 15 residues long. CDR1 and CDR2 from the germline V gene are SEHNR and FQNEAQ (reference sequence). V lost 1 base and J 1 base, leaving 10 bases between the germline ends. CDR3 amino acids: CASSLVPGQNTEAFF. In DNA form, the CDR3 reads TGTGCCAGCAGCTTAGTCCCTGGGCAGAACACTGAAGCTTTCTTT.

The rearrangement joins TRBV7-9 to TRBJ2-5; 8 bases agree with TRBD1. There are 15 residues in the CDR3. The trim removed 4 bases at V and 6 bases at J, leaving 10 bases unmatched. CDR1 and CDR2 from the germline V gene are SEHNR and FQNEAQ (reference sequence). In DNA form, the CDR3 reads TGTGCCAGCAGCTCAAACGACAGGGGCTCGAAGACCCAGTACTTC. It is translated as CASSSNDRGSKTQYF.

This clone has just one count. The J gene is TRBJ1-1, the V gene TRBV7-2; possible D gene TRBD1, 5 bases. Germline CDR1 is SGHTA and CDR2 is FQGNSA. The CDR3 is 14 residues long. Trimming took off 2 bases at V and 5 bases at J, with 12 bases between the two ends. The CDR3 DNA follows: TGTGCCAGCAGCTTAACCCAGGGTGGGACTGAAGCTTTCTTT. It is translated as CASSLTQGGTEAFF.

The chain uses TRBV2 and TRBJ2-7, with D perhaps being TRBD1 or TRBD2 (6 bases each). This CDR3 has 15 residues. V was shortened by 2 bases and J by 2 bases, with 13 bases between the two germline ends. Germline lookup yields CDR1 SNHLY and CDR2 FYNNEI. The CDR3 region is CASSEYSGAPYEQYF. The DNA for the CDR3 is TGTGCCAGCAGTGAATATTCGGGGGCTCCCTACGAGCAGTACTTC.

This clone occurred a few times. The chain is built from TRBV28 and TRBJ1-1; 8 bases align to TRBD1. Germline CDR1 MDHEN, CDR2 SYDVKM. Losses at the gene ends were 0 bases for V and 6 bases for J; bases not matched to a gene: 3. CDR3 length: 14 residues. The CDR3 coding sequence is TGTGCCAGCAGTTTATGGGACAGGGTGGCTGAAGCTTTCTTT. It is translated as CASSLWDRVAEAFF.